These 5 T cell receptor beta chains were all obtained from the same sample, sequenced in a study of shared clonotypes between healthy human individuals (TCRdb year 2020). Library method: the immunoSEQ multiplex PCR assay. Entries here come from immuneACCESS through TCRdb and include only in-frame sequences with V and J called. Some clones fail to appear in such tables; in the studies checked, an unresolved V gene covers under half of the shortfall, and the cause of the remainder is unknown. The sample profile shows 2 million to 2.5 million clones; approximately 94% of them were found once. The ten largest clones take up 0.36% of the sample. The sequenced sample was naive CD4+ T cells from PBMCs. This specimen's cell subset or site label, per the study, means: CD45RA+ positively selected. The receptors come from a man aged 18 to 29 in good health. Some clones in this sample may be carry-over from other donors' samples.

The chain couples TRBV7-9 to TRBJ1-5; D is unresolved. The CDR3 consists of 11 residues. The V end was cut by 4 bases, the J end by 9 bases, with 7 bases between. The germline gives CDR1 SEHNR, CDR2 FQNEAQ (reference sequence). CDR3 amino acids: CASSSFGPQHF. The DNA of the CDR3 is TGTGCCAGCAGCTCCTTCGGGCCCCAGCATTTT.

V is TRBV6-5 and J is TRBJ1-1, with a tentative D call TRBD1 (6 bases). Trimming removed 6 bases at V and 1 base at J, with 12 bases between. The germline V gene has CDR1 MNHEY and CDR2 SVGAGI. This CDR3 region has 14 residues. CDR3 bases: TGTGCCAGCAGGATTAGGACAGAGAACACTGAAGCTTTCTTT. Translation gives CASRIRTENTEAFF.

This chain links TRBV14 with TRBJ2-1; 8 nucleotides match TRBD2. This CDR3 region has 15 residues. Germline-derived CDR1 and CDR2 are SGHDN and FVKESK. Trimming took 2 bases from V and 5 from J; bases not matched to a gene: 5. The CDR3 spells CASSQLTSGNNEQFF. The CDR3 nucleotides are TGTGCCAGCAGCCAACTTACTAGCGGAAACAATGAGCAGTTCTTC.

The J gene is TRBJ1-5, the V gene TRBV7-2; 11 nucleotides agree with TRBD1. Germline values: CDR1 SGHTA, CDR2 FQGNSA. This CDR3 contains 16 residues. V shed 3 bases, J shed 7 bases, and the junction held 8 bases outside the gene matches. The CDR3 bases are TGTGCCAGCAGCTTCTCCGGGACAGGGGGACGACAGCCCCAGCATTTT. Translated: CASSFSGTGGRQPQHF.

V usage is TRBV11-3 and J usage is TRBJ2-5; no clear D gene. Germline CDR1 is SGHNT and CDR2 is YENEEA. The CDR3 runs to 15 residues. Trimming shortened V by 4 bases and J by 2 bases, and 14 bases separated the two germline ends. For the CDR3, the DNA is TGTGCCAGCAGCTGTGACCCTTGGGGACAAGAGACCCAGTACTTC. It translates to CASSCDPWGQETQYF.